This paragraph covers one T cell receptor beta chain sequence. What it binds is not known. This sample stems from a study of T cells after posttransplantation cyclophosphamide. Notes on the study in general: Skin or GI-infiltrating T cells shared few TRB sequences with blood. TRB clonality was highly associated with recipient CMV seropositivity and reactivation.

Profiling relied on immunoSEQ multiplex PCR, and the TCRdb table lists in-frame clones only, not all of them. The sample has 7,500 to 10,000 clones; roughly 90% are singletons. Methotrexate plus calcineurin inhibitor accompanied controls' myeloablative marrow transplants; sampling was 1 year later. Germline V gives CDR1 MNHEY, CDR2 SMNVEV (reference sequence). The CDR3 is 14 amino acids. With V trimmed by 8 bases and J by 9 bases, 13 bases remained unmatched. The gene calls are TRBV27 and TRBJ1-5; 7 bases line up with TRBD1. The TCR was taken from a male patient aged 45-60 years who received an allogeneic stem cell transplant from an unrelated donor, was CMV-positive, and had chronic GVHD only. Some T cells may arise from the graft donor. The sequences come from PBMCs, collected 420 to 450 days after allogeneic stem cell transplant with calcineurin inhibitor and methotrexate. Written as DNA, the CDR3 is TGTGCCAGCTCCACCGAACAGGGGCAGGGGCCCCAGCATTTT. Translation gives CASSTEQGQGPQHF.